The 30 T cell receptor beta chains below come from one sample, sequenced in a study of vaccination and CD4 T cells after COVID-19 (dated by TCRdb to the early 2020s). The library came from PCR. The run used an Illumina iSeq 100. DNA from cultured CD4+ T cells underwent TCR sequencing with the Oncomine TCR Beta short-read assay at the Johns Hopkins FTIC core. TCRdb passed the public sequencing reads through fastp at Q25 and MiXCR, retaining productive beta sequences. All rows with the same CDR3 protein become a single entry with the most common DNA and genes. In this sample the table shows 15,000 to 20,000 distinct CDR3 sequences, approximately 70% of which occur a single time. The ten largest clonotypes hold approximately 6% of the sample. Per the publication, the treatment or condition label means: approximately nine-day PBMC culture with coronavirus spike peptide pools or control peptides (ViraFEST assay).

Their cognate antigens are unknown. The sequencing sample was made of CD4+ T cells from blood, cultured in vitro. All receptors derive from a human donor who had recovered from COVID-19.

The V gene is TRBV20-1, the J gene TRBJ2-2; D is perhaps TRBD2 (6 bases). V was cut by 6 bases and J by 2 bases, with 19 bases left in between. This CDR3 region has 16 residues. Germline V gene data show CDR1 as DFQATT and CDR2 as SNEGSKA (reference sequence). This chain's CDR3 is CSAPRGGGVNTGELFF. The CDR3 coding sequence is TGCAGTGCCCCCCGGGGAGGAGGGGTAAACACCGGGGAGCTGTTTTTT.

The chain has TRBV7-6 and TRBJ2-7, with D perhaps TRBD1 or TRBD2 (7 bases each). Germline CDR1 SGHVS, CDR2 FNYEAQ. The germline V and J ends were trimmed by 2 bases and 4 bases, with 24 bases remaining between them. The CDR3 length is 18 residues. Written as DNA, the CDR3 is TGTGCCAGCAGCTTAACTCCCCGGGGACAGAGCGGGACGTACGAGCAGTACTTC. It codes for CASSLTPRGQSGTYEQYF.

About this clonotype itself: One end of the junction varies from germline; a read error may be responsible. The V and J genes are TRBV3-1 and TRBJ1-2; D remains unclear. The CDR3 totals 14 residues. The germline CDR1 and CDR2 sequences are LGHDT and YNNKEL (reference sequence). CDR3 region: CASSEEGWDYGYTF. Here the CDR3 DNA reads TGTGCCAGCAGCGAAGAAGGGTGGGACTATGGCTACACCTTC.

The chain recombines TRBV4-3 with TRBJ1-1, with D tentatively TRBD1 (6 bases). CDR1 LGHNA and CDR2 YSLEER come from the germline V gene. V was shortened by 1 base and J by 0 bases, with 12 bases between the two germline ends. This CDR3 is built from 16 residues. In nucleotides, the CDR3 is TGCGCCAGCAGCCAAGGAGACAGGTACATGAACACTGAAGCTTTCTTT. Translation gives CASSQGDRYMNTEAFF.

The genes are TRBV6-1 and TRBJ1-4; D not resolved. Looked up from germline, CDR1 is MNHNS and CDR2 is SASEGT. The V gene lost 6 bases and the J gene lost 10 bases, with 15 bases spanning the gap. The CDR3 consists of 13 residues. CDR3 in amino acids: CASRSRVGGKLFF. CDR3 in DNA: TGTGCCAGCAGATCTAGGGTAGGAGGAAAACTGTTTTTT.

The V call is TRBV7-9, the J call TRBJ1-1; tentative D call: TRBD1 (6 bases). The length of the CDR3 is 18 residues. Trimming left V 4 bases short and J 4 bases short, with 25 bases between. CDR1 SEHNR and CDR2 FQNEAQ come from the germline V gene (reference sequence). The CDR3 sequence: CASSSFGWGGGQGTEAFF. CDR3 nucleotide sequence: TGTGCCAGCAGCTCTTTCGGTTGGGGGGGCGGTCAGGGCACTGAAGCTTTCTTT.

This sequence joins TRBV4-2 and TRBJ2-5; no definite D call. CDR1 is LGHNA and CDR2 is YNFKEQ in the germline V gene. There are 15 residues in the CDR3. V was pared by 4 bases and J by 4 bases, with 16 bases between. CDR3 protein: CASSLRESGRETQYF. CDR3 nucleotide sequence: TGTGCCAGCAGCCTTCGTGAAAGTGGGCGAGAGACCCAGTACTTC.

This clonotype is deemed medium-sized (0.01 to 0.1%). The V gene is TRBV5-8, the J gene TRBJ2-7, with no clear D. The CDR3 is 14 amino acids. CDR1 is SGHTS, CDR2 YDEGEE, per germline. Trimming left V 4 bases short and J 6 bases short, with 17 bases between. The DNA for the CDR3 is TGTGCCAGCAGCCGGCAGGTATTACTGTCCGAGCAGTACTTC. Translation: CASSRQVLLSEQYF.

CDR3 protein: CASSEVRGETQYF. CDR3 DNA sequence: TGCGCCAGCAGTGAGGTGCGGGGGGAGACCCAGTACTTC. The rearrangement uses TRBV10-1 and TRBJ2-5; TRBD2 matches at 7 bases. Trimming took 2 bases from V and 5 from J; bases not matched to a gene: 2. Germline assignment: CDR1 WNHNN and CDR2 SYGVQD (reference sequence). There are 13 residues in the CDR3.

The V gene is TRBV20-1, the J gene TRBJ1-1, with 8 bases matching TRBD1. V trimming: 2 bases; J trimming: 6 bases; junction bases outside the gene matches: 8. The CDR3 contains 14 residues. CDR1 DFQATT and CDR2 SNEGSKA come from the germline V gene (reference sequence). The CDR3 DNA reads TGCAGTGCTAGAAGACAGGGGATAGACGCTGAAGCTTTCTTT. Encoded protein: CSARRQGIDAEAFF.

The chain carries TRBV9 and TRBJ2-2; 10 bases match TRBD1. Germline CDR1 SGDLS, CDR2 YYNGEE. The CDR3 totals 15 residues. Losses at the gene ends were 3 bases for V and 6 bases for J; bases not matched to a gene: 5. CDR3 in amino acids: CASSGGQGVAGELFF. The CDR3 DNA follows: TGTGCCAGCAGCGGTGGACAGGGGGTCGCCGGGGAGCTGTTTTTT.

J is TRBJ2-3 and V is TRBV7-8; D perhaps matches TRBD2 (6 bases). From germline, CDR1 is SGHVS and CDR2 FQNEAQ. With 5 bases removed from V and 1 base from J, the gap between germline ends came to 22 bases. The CDR3 runs to 18 residues. The CDR3 is CASSRFAPIADGTDTQYF. In DNA, the CDR3 is TGTGCCAGCAGCCGGTTTGCCCCAATAGCGGATGGCACAGATACGCAGTATTTT.

The J gene is TRBJ1-2, the V gene TRBV6-1; D may be TRBD1 (6 bases). Germline V lookup: CDR1 MNHNS, CDR2 SASEGT. V was clipped by 5 bases and J by 8 bases, with 15 bases between them. This CDR3 region has 13 residues. The CDR3 DNA is TGTGCCAGCAGTCAACCTCGGACAGTAGGCTACACCTTC. Translation gives CASSQPRTVGYTF.

The chain is built from TRBV7-2 and TRBJ1-1, with TRBD1 as a possible D gene (6 bases). Trimming took off 4 bases at V and 1 base at J, with 10 bases between the two ends. The germline V gene encodes CDR1 SGHTA and CDR2 FQGNSA. The CDR3 is 14 residues long. The CDR3 DNA follows: TGTGCCAGCAGCTGGGAAGGGGGGAACACTGAAGCTTTCTTT. Protein: CASSWEGGNTEAFF.

This clonotype was found a few times. The CDR3 region is CASSYEGVVTDTQYF. The DNA of the CDR3 is TGTGCCAGCAGTTACGAGGGGGTAGTTACAGATACGCAGTATTTT. The chain is built from TRBV6-5 and TRBJ2-3, with a tentative D call TRBD1 (6 bases). This CDR3 contains 15 residues. The ends were cut back, 2 bases at V and 3 bases at J, with 12 bases in the middle. CDR1 and CDR2 from the germline V gene are MNHEY and SVGAGI.

J is TRBJ1-2 and V is TRBV7-2, with 7 positions matching TRBD1. CDR1 is SGHTA, CDR2 FQGNSA, per germline. The CDR3 is 15 amino acids. V lost 3 bases to trimming and J lost 8 bases; unmatched junction nucleotides: 12. The CDR3 reads CASSLNGQAAGGYTF. Here the CDR3 DNA reads TGTGCCAGCAGCTTGAACGGACAGGCCGCGGGGGGCTACACCTTC.

The rearrangement joins TRBV7-2 to TRBJ1-3, with a possible D match to TRBD1 (5 bases). Germline CDR1 reads SGHTA; CDR2 reads FQGNSA. V gave up 5 bases and J gave up 2 bases, with 13 bases separating them. The CDR3 extends over 15 amino acids. CDR3 region: CASSPWGGTGNTIYF. The CDR3 DNA reads as TGTGCCAGCAGCCCCTGGGGGGGGACTGGAAACACCATATATTTT. The full variable domain, its missing parts supplied by reference TRBV7-2 and TRBJ1-3, is GAGVSQSPSNKVTEKGKDVELRCDPISGHTALYWYRQSLGQGLEFLIYFQGNSAPDKSGLPSDRFSAERTGGSVSTLTIQRTQQEDSAVYLCASSPWGGTGNTIYFGEGSWLTVV.

This chain uses TRBV6-1 with TRBJ2-3; 8 bases line up with TRBD2. The ends lost 6 bases at V and 0 bases at J; junction bases unmatched: 2. Germline V lookup: CDR1 MNHNS, CDR2 SASEGT. The CDR3 has 14 residues. For the CDR3, the DNA is TGTGCCAGCAGGACTAGCGCCAGCACAGATACGCAGTATTTT. Translating gives CASRTSASTDTQYF.

The chain uses TRBV3-1 and TRBJ1-2; D unclear. The CDR3 sequence is 14 residues long. V gave up 2 bases and J gave up 4 bases, with 11 bases separating them. The germline V gene encodes CDR1 LGHDT and CDR2 YNNKEL (reference sequence). The CDR3, as DNA: TGTGCCAGCAGCCAACGTGGCACCCCCTATGGCTACACCTTC. Translated: CASSQRGTPYGYTF. Full variable domain (rest looked up from reference TRBV3-1 and TRBJ1-2): DTAVSQTPKYLVTQMGNDKSIKCEQNLGHDTMYWYKQDSKKFLKIMFSYNNKELIINETVPNRFSPKSPDKAHLNLHINSLELGDSAVYFCASSQRGTPYGYTFGSGTRLTVV.

The J gene is TRBJ2-4, the V gene TRBV20-1; possible D gene TRBD2, 6 bases. The CDR3 extends over 15 amino acids. V shed 5 bases and J shed 1 base, with 15 bases lying between them. CDR1 and CDR2 (germline): DFQATT, SNEGSKA (reference sequence). CDR3 protein: CSAPTQRVAKNIQYF. CDR3 nucleotide sequence: TGCAGTGCTCCCACCCAGCGGGTGGCCAAAAACATTCAGTACTTC.

This rearrangement joins TRBV2 to TRBJ1-1; 11 bases are shared with TRBD1. This CDR3 comprises 14 residues. The V segment lost 7 bases and the J segment 5 bases; nucleotides outside the gene matches: 6. Looked up from germline, CDR1 is SNHLY and CDR2 is FYNNEI. CDR3 residues: CASNPDRGRTEAFF. Written as DNA, the CDR3 is TGTGCCAGCAATCCGGACAGGGGGCGAACTGAAGCTTTCTTT.

J is TRBJ2-1 and V is TRBV11-2; TRBD2 aligns across 13 bases. The V gene end was trimmed by 2 bases and the J gene end by 0 bases; junction bases not matched to a gene: 1. From germline, CDR1 is SGHAT and CDR2 FQNNGV. This CDR3 spans 17 amino acids. The CDR3 region is CASSLWTSGSSYNEQFF. The DNA for the CDR3 is TGTGCCAGCAGCTTATGGACTAGCGGGAGCTCCTACAATGAGCAGTTCTTC.

With respect to this clonotype: The junction shows a germline mismatch at one end, possibly a read error. The V call is TRBV20-1, the J call TRBJ1-4; D uncertain. The CDR3 runs to 14 residues. Germline-derived CDR1 and CDR2 are DFQATT and SNEGSKA (reference sequence). For the CDR3, the DNA is TGCAGTGCTCCCACCCAACGACGACCCGAAAAACTTTTTTTT. Translation: CSAPTQRRPEKLFF.

The chain uses TRBV6-5 and TRBJ1-6, with TRBD1 as a possible D gene (6 bases). Germline V gene sequence: CDR1 MNHEY, CDR2 SVGAGI. This CDR3 has 17 amino acids. Between the trimmed V and J ends, which lost 0 bases and 10 bases, there was a span of 19 bases. The CDR3, as DNA: TGTGCCAGCAGTTACTCCCGGAACCAGGGGAGTTCATCACCCCTCCACTTT. Amino acid sequence: CASSYSRNQGSSSPLHF.

V and J are TRBV11-3 and TRBJ1-6, with D possibly TRBD1 on 5 matching bases. V lost 3 bases, J lost 13 bases, and 13 bases lay in between. CDR1 and CDR2 from the germline V gene are SGHNT and YENEEA. The CDR3 loop spans 13 amino acids. CDR3 coding DNA: TGTGCCAGCAGCTTCCGGCCCGAGGGGCCCCTCCACTTT. It codes for CASSFRPEGPLHF.

The chain uses TRBV20-1 and TRBJ2-5; D is possibly TRBD2 (5 bases). Trimming pared 0 bases from V and 9 bases from J, leaving 14 bases between. The CDR3 has 13 amino acids. Germline loops: CDR1 DFQATT, CDR2 SNEGSKA (reference sequence). The CDR3 reads CSARDWTVGPQYF. In DNA, the CDR3 is TGCAGTGCTAGAGATTGGACTGTGGGCCCCCAGTACTTC.

CDR3 nucleotides: TGTGCCAGCAGCTTGCCGGGGGCCCTACGACCTAACTATGGCTACACCTTC. It codes for CASSLPGALRPNYGYTF. The V gene is TRBV5-6, the J gene TRBJ1-2; a weak D match, TRBD1 (6 bases). The CDR3 contains 17 residues. Germline V CDR1 and CDR2: SGHDT, YYEEEE. The ends were cut back, 1 base at V and 0 bases at J, with 16 bases in the middle.

The chain carries TRBV27 and TRBJ1-5; possible D gene TRBD1, 6 bases. Deletions cut 2 bases from V and 7 bases from J, with 15 bases between. This CDR3 has 15 residues. Per germline, CDR1 MNHEY and CDR2 SMNVEV (reference sequence). This CDR3 is CASSLLYREGQPQHF. The CDR3 nucleotides are TGTGCCAGCAGTTTACTGTACAGGGAGGGCCAGCCCCAGCATTTT.

This chain links TRBV5-1 with TRBJ2-5; 8 bases agree with TRBD1. This CDR3 has 16 residues. With V trimmed by 4 bases and J by 4 bases, 12 bases remained unmatched. Germline V gene sequence: CDR1 SGHRS, CDR2 YFSETQ. CDR3 amino acids: CASSPDPQGAGETQYF. The CDR3 DNA is TGCGCCAGCAGCCCGGACCCCCAGGGGGCCGGAGAGACCCAGTACTTC. Full variable domain (missing parts from reference TRBV5-1 and TRBJ2-5): KAGVTQTPRYLIKTRGQQVTLSCSPISGHRSVSWYQQTPGQGLQFLFEYFSETQRNKGNFPGRFSGRQFSNSRSEMNVSTLELGDSALYLCASSPDPQGAGETQYFGPGTRLLVL.

The chain is built from TRBV24-1 and TRBJ1-2; no reliable D call. Looked up from germline, CDR1 is KGHDR and CDR2 is SFDVKD. V lost 3 bases, J lost 5 bases, and 6 bases lay in between. The CDR3 covers 12 residues. The CDR3 DNA reads as TGTGCCACCAGTGATGTTTATTATGGCTACACCTTC. This sequence encodes CATSDVYYGYTF.